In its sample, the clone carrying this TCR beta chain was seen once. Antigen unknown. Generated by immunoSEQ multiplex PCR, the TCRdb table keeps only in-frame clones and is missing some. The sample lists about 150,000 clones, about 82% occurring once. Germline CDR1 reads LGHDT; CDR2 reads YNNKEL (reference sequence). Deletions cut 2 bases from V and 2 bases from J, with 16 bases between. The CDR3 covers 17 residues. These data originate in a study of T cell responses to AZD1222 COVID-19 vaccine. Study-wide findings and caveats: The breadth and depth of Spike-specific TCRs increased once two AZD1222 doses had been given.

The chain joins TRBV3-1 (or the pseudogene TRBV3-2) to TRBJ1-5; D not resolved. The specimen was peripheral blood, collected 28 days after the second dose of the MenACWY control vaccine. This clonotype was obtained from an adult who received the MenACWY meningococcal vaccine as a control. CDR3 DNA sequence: TGTGCCAGCAGCCAATTCCCTCGCAGTGTAGGCAATCAGCCCCAGCATTTT. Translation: CASSQFPRSVGNQPQHF.